Below are 13 T cell receptor beta chains sequenced from a single sample in a study of T-cell reconstitution after alpha-beta-depleted transplantation in children. This sample's TCRbeta library carried unique molecular identifier barcodes. TCRdb ran MiXCR on the PCR reads and lists one entry per CDR3 protein. There are about 500,000 distinct CDR3 sequences in the sample; 9.5% to 12% occur only once, and around 15% lies in the top ten. Material: PBMCs, mostly from graft donor cells, obtained 180 days after TCRalphabeta/CD19-depleted stem cell transplant. The receptor source for this set is a female patient between 2 and 10 years old who had a stem cell transplant for aplastic anemia, so the T cells may come from the graft donor.

This chain uses TRBV5-6 with TRBJ1-3; no clear D gene. Germline V lookup: CDR1 SGHDT, CDR2 YYEEEE. The CDR3 totals 15 residues. V was clipped by 2 bases and J by 0 bases, with 9 bases between them. Here the CDR3 reads CASSFGRPSGNTIYF. The CDR3 DNA reads TGTGCCAGCAGCTTCGGTCGTCCCTCTGGAAACACCATATATTTT.

The table lists this clonotype with a few counts. The J gene is TRBJ2-2, the V gene TRBV6-2 or TRBV6-3; TRBD2 is a possible D gene (5 bases). Per the germline V gene, CDR1 is MNHEY and CDR2 is SVGEGT. CDR3 size: 14 residues. The ends were cut back, 6 bases at V and 3 bases at J, with 11 bases in the middle. CDR3 sequence reads: CASRTPRDTGELFF. The CDR3 nucleotides read TGTGCCAGCAGAACTCCGCGGGACACCGGGGAGCTGTTTTTT.

The chain recombines TRBV18 with TRBJ2-7; D uncertain. Trimming shortened V by 1 base and J by 1 base, and 11 bases separated the two germline ends. This CDR3 contains 15 residues. CDR1 is KGHSH and CDR2 is LQKENI in the germline V gene. The CDR3 nucleotides are TGTGCCAGCTCACCACAGGAAGGGTCTTCCTACGAGCAGTACGTC. As protein: CASSPQEGSSYEQYV.

This clonotype has only a few counts. This chain links TRBV18 with TRBJ2-3; 9 bases agree with TRBD1. Germline-derived CDR1 and CDR2 are KGHSH and LQKENI. CDR3 length equals 14 residues. V gave up 5 bases and J gave up 8 bases; unmatched junction bases: 8. The CDR3 nucleotides read TGTGCCAGCTCATCGTCCACAGGGGGCTTTACGCAGTATTTT. This encodes CASSSSTGGFTQYF.

A few counts support this clonotype. The J gene is TRBJ1-2, the V gene TRBV18; D perhaps matches TRBD1 (6 bases). The CDR3 is 16 amino acids. The germline V gene encodes CDR1 KGHSH and CDR2 LQKENI. Deletions cut 4 bases from V and 4 bases from J, with 19 bases between. The CDR3 spells CASSRSGDTIPYGYTF. The CDR3, as DNA: TGTGCCAGCTCACGGTCAGGGGATACTATCCCCTATGGCTACACCTTC. Drawing the rest from reference TRBV18 and TRBJ1-2, the complete variable domain is NAGVMQNPRHLVRRRGQEARLRCSPMKGHSHVYWYRQLPEEGLKFMVYLQKENIIDESGMPKERFSAEFPKEGPSILRIQQVVRGDSAAYFCASSRSGDTIPYGYTFGSGTRLTVV.

The V gene is TRBV5-1, the J gene TRBJ2-7; 8 bases agree with TRBD2. The CDR3 has 15 amino acids. V trimming: 0 bases; J trimming: 2 bases; junction bases outside the gene matches: 4. Germline CDR1 SGHRS, CDR2 YFSETQ. CDR3 nucleotides: TGCGCCAGCAGCTTGGGGACTAGCTCCCCCTACGAGCAGTACTTC. This encodes CASSLGTSSPYEQYF.

J is TRBJ1-3 and V is TRBV7-9, with D hard to call. The CDR3 runs to 14 residues. Germline CDR1 SEHNR, CDR2 FQNEAQ (reference sequence). Deletions cut 5 bases from V and 0 bases from J, with 8 bases between. The CDR3 reads CASSHEASGNTIYF. The DNA of the CDR3 is TGTGCCAGCAGCCATGAGGCCTCTGGAAACACCATATATTTT. The whole variable domain, remainder taken from reference TRBV7-9 and TRBJ1-3, is DTGVSQNPRHKITKRGQNVTFRCDPISEHNRLYWYRQTLGQGPEFLTYFQNEAQLEKSRLLSDRFSAERPKGSFSTLEIQRTEQGDSAMYLCASSHEASGNTIYFGEGSWLTVV.

This clonotype has ten or more counts. The V gene is TRBV20-1, the J gene TRBJ2-2, with 8 bases identical to TRBD1. CDR1 and CDR2 (germline): DFQATT, SNEGSKA (reference sequence). The trim removed 3 bases at V and 6 bases at J, leaving 6 bases unmatched. This CDR3 region has 14 residues. DNA for the CDR3: TGCAGTGCTAGGCCTGGACAGGGCTCCGGGGAGCTGTTTTTT. It specifies CSARPGQGSGELFF.

The sample holds a few counts of this clonotype. CDR3 in DNA: TGTGCCATCAGAGATCTGACTAGCTTGAGCACAGATACGCAGTATTTT. Amino acids: CAIRDLTSLSTDTQYF. V usage is TRBV10-3 and J usage is TRBJ2-3; 7 bases fit TRBD2. The CDR3 sequence is 16 residues long. From germline, CDR1 is ENHRY and CDR2 SYGVKD. The ends lost 6 bases at V and 0 bases at J; junction bases unmatched: 9.

This clonotype has just a few counts. The V call is TRBV28, the J call TRBJ1-2, with 10 bases lining up with TRBD1. There are 14 residues in the CDR3. The V gene end was trimmed by 6 bases and the J gene end by 5 bases; junction bases not matched to a gene: 6. The germline gives CDR1 MDHEN, CDR2 SYDVKM. In nucleotides, the CDR3 is TGTGCCAGCAGCCGTGACAGGGGGCAATATGGCTACACCTTC. This encodes CASSRDRGQYGYTF.

In its sample, this clonotype was seen a few times. The chain uses TRBV7-2 and TRBJ2-1; TRBD2 aligns across 11 bases. V lost 2 bases, J lost 5 bases, and 5 bases stayed unmatched. The CDR3 runs to 16 residues. Germline values: CDR1 SGHTA, CDR2 FQGNSA. The CDR3 region is CASSLLGTSGHNEQFF. The DNA for the CDR3 is TGTGCCAGCAGCTTACTCGGGACTAGCGGACACAATGAGCAGTTCTTC.

This clonotype was detected only a few times. The CDR3 DNA reads TGTGCCAGCAGTGAAGAGGGGCCCAGCGTCCGCCAAGAGACCCAGTACTTC. Protein product: CASSEEGPSVRQETQYF. The genes are TRBV2 and TRBJ2-5; weak D call: TRBD1 (5 bases). The CDR3 extends over 17 amino acids. From germline, CDR1 is SNHLY and CDR2 FYNNEI. V dropped 1 base and J dropped 1 base, with 16 bases sitting between them.

Only a few counts were recorded for this clonotype. V and J are TRBV7-6 and TRBJ2-1; 8 bases map to TRBD2. Germline trimming cut 5 bases from V and 4 bases from J; bases unmatched to any gene: 4. Germline CDR1 SGHVS, CDR2 FNYEAQ. The CDR3 totals 14 residues. CDR3 in amino acids: CASSASGLYNEQFF. The DNA of the CDR3 is TGTGCCAGCAGCGCTAGCGGGTTGTACAATGAGCAGTTCTTC.